Listed below are T cell receptor beta chains from one sample, sequenced in a study of human T cells and chemical hapten exposure. MiXCR, run by TCRdb on the RACE reads, gives a single entry per CDR3 protein. The data show roughly 260,000 distinct CDR3 sequences, with about 9% seen just once and 2% to 3% held by the top ten. The sequencing used whole blood, collected in connection with sensitization to the hapten diphenylcyclopropenone (DPC). The receptors were gathered from a woman aged 40-49 years with alopecia areata. Some clones in this sample may be carry-over from other donors' samples. CDR3s include the opening cysteine and the closing phenylalanine or tryptophan. The D gene is left open where the match is weak. A row's size may be missing; if present it is once, few, many or a size class.

>TRBD2|TRBV2|NA
CASSPNGLAEETQYF
>TRBD1|TRBV4-1|few
CASSQSIIRDRAYGYTF
>TRBD1|TRBV12-3/TRBV12-4|few
CASSPGDRGNTEAFF
>NA|TRBV7-2|many
CASSIQPFGTGTEAFF
>NA|TRBV6-5|many
CASRRDGLPEYEQYF
>NA|TRBV4-1|NA
CASSQTGGDAEAFF
>TRBD1|TRBV3-1|NA
CASSPLQGYEQFF
>NA|TRBV9|many
CASSPGTVQSGANVLTF
>NA|TRBV6-2/TRBV6-3|many
CASRHRAINQPQHF
>TRBD2|TRBV4-2|few
CASSYAGVNTGELFF
>TRBD2|TRBV29-1|many
CSVAGVGETQYF
>NA|TRBV4-3|few
CASSQDYPAFNEKLFF
>NA|TRBV3-1|few
CASSQETFHGYTF
>TRBD2|TRBV7-9|NA
CASSYSGPSYNEQFF
>NA|TRBV28|many
CASSSGTAQGLSEQFF
>NA|TRBV6-1|NA
CASTGRDRLSTRVEQFF
>NA|TRBV5-4|few
CASSARGGTDTQYF
>NA|TRBV2|few
CASRSQAANEQFF
>NA|TRBV10-3|few
CAISEGTGAIEPQHF
>NA|TRBV12-3/TRBV12-4|few
CASSPGHTNTEAFF
>NA|TRBV2|NA
CASQASASYEQYF
>TRBD2|TRBV3-1|few
CASSLAGTPRGEQYF
>NA|TRBV28|many
CASSVKGLDTQYF
>NA|TRBV4-2|NA
CASSIQLASYEQYF
>NA|TRBV12-3/TRBV12-4|NA
CASSPAGGSNQPQHF
>TRBD2|TRBV7-2|NA
CASSLAASGYEQYF
>TRBD1|TRBV9|NA
CASSVDRDSNQPQHF
>NA|TRBV27|few
CASSLSRPPNEQYF
>NA|TRBV24-1|NA
CATSDFSRGVTDTQYF
>TRBD2|TRBV9|NA
CASNPWNGRGDTQYF
>NA|TRBV10-3|NA
CAISAGAQNTGELFF
>TRBD1|TRBV12-3/TRBV12-4|NA
CASPPTGANYGYTF